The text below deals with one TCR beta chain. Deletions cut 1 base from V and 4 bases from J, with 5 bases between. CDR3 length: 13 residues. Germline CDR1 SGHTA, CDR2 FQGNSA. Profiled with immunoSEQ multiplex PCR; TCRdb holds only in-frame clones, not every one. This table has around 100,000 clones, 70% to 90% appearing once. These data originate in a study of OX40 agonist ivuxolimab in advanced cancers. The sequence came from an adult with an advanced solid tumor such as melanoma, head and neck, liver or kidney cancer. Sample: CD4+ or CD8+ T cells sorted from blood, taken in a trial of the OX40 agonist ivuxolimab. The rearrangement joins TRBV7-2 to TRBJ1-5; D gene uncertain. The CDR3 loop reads CASSLGRNQPQHF. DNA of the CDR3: TGTGCCAGCAGCTTAGGGAGGAATCAGCCCCAGCATTTT.